The T cell receptor (beta chain) described here comes from a study of CD8 T cells in ankylosing spondylitis. Whole-study findings and limits: Matched ankylosing spondylitis synovial fluid reportedly showed significant enrichment of disease-linked clones. Made up of eight highly homologous variants, a TCR beta motif appeared characteristic of ankylosing spondylitis blood.

The junction had 11 bases not matched to a gene; V was cut back by 3 bases and J by 4 bases. Germline V gene sequence: CDR1 SGDLS, CDR2 YYNGEE. The CDR3 length is 16 residues. This clonotype was picked up many times. Antigen unknown. MiXCR, applied by TCRdb to the 5' RACE reads, yields one record per CDR3 protein. The repertoire holds approximately 38,000 distinct CDR3 sequences, around 2.8% seen once, with roughly 4.4% in the top ten. Sequencing input: blood, either unsorted or a sorted T cell fraction (not recorded which). This clonotype originated in a male donor with ankylosing spondylitis or in good health (not recorded which). The V gene is TRBV9, the J gene TRBJ2-3, with 7 bases that match TRBD2. The CDR3 DNA reads as TGTGCCAGCAGCGCAGGCGCGGGAGTCGGCGCAGATACGCAGTATTTT. Residues: CASSAGAGVGADTQYF.